This T cell receptor beta chain was obtained from a study of T cell responses to AZD1222 COVID-19 vaccine. Study-wide results and caveats: Repertoires were obtained solely post-peak T cell response. Baseline testing showed seropositivity in only a handful of AZD1222 recipients. Spike regions recognized by vaccine-associated CD4 TCRs spanned the protein, led by 160-218 and 743-854. Donors were largely white British and mainly female; clonal diversity was possibly underestimated.

Measured with immunoSEQ multiplex PCR; TCRdb has only the in-frame clones, and not every one. The sample holds roughly 150,000 clones, 80% to 90% seen once. The CDR3 is 15 residues long. The V end lost 6 bases, the J end lost 0 bases, and 9 bases lay between the germline ends. The germline V gene encodes CDR1 MNHEY and CDR2 SVGAGI. A note on this clone: Antigen specificity is unknown.

This chain joins TRBV6-5 and TRBJ1-6; possibly TRBD1 for D (5 bases). This TCR was sampled from an adult in good health. Sequences were derived from peripheral blood, sampled on day 0 of AZD1222 vaccination. CDR3 residues: CASRGASSYNSPLHF. CDR3 in DNA: TGTGCCAGCAGAGGGGCTAGCTCCTATAATTCACCCCTCCACTTT.